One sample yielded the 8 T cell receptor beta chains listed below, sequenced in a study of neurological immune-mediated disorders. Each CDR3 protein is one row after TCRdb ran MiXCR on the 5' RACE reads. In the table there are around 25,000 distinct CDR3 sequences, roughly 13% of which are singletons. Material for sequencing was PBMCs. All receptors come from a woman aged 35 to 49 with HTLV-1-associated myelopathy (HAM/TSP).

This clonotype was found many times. DNA for the CDR3: TGTGCCAGCAGCGACCAGGGCGCGTACACCGGGGAGCTGTTTTTT. It encodes CASSDQGAYTGELFF. This rearrangement joins TRBV9 to TRBJ2-2; possibly TRBD1 for D (5 bases). Germline V gene sequence: CDR1 SGDLS, CDR2 YYNGEE. The CDR3 is made up of 15 amino acids. V gave up 3 bases and J gave up 3 bases, with 12 bases separating them.

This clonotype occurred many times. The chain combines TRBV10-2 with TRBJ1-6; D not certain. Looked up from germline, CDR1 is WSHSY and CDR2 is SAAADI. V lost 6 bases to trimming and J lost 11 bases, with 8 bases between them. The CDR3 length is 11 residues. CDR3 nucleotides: TGCGCCAGCAGAGATGGGGCACCCCTCCACTTT. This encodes CASRDGAPLHF.

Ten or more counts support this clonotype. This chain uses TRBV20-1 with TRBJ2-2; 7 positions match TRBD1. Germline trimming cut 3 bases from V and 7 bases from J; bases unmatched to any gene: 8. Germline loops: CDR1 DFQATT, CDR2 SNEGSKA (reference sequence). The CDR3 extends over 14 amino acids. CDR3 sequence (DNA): TGCAGTGCTAGGACAGGGTATTTCAGCGGGGAGCTGTTTTTT. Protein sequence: CSARTGYFSGELFF.

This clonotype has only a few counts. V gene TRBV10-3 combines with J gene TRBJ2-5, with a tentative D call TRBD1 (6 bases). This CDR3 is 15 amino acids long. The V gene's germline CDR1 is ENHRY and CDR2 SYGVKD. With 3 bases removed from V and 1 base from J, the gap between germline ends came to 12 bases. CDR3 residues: CAISERQVSQETQYF. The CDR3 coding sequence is TGTGCCATCAGTGAAAGACAGGTCTCCCAAGAGACCCAGTACTTC.

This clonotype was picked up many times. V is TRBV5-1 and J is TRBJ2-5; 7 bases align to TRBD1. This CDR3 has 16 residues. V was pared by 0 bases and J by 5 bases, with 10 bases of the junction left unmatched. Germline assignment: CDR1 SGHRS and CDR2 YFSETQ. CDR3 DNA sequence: TGCGCCAGCAGCTTGGAGGGCAGGGGGAACGTGGAGACCCAGTACTTC. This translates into CASSLEGRGNVETQYF.

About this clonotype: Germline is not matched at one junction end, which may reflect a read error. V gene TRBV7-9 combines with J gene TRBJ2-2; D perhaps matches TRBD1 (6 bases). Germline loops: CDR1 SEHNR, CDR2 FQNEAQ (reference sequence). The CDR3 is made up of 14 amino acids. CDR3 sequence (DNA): TGTGCCAGCAACTACTCCGGGGACACCAGGGAGCTGTTTTTT. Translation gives CASNYSGDTRELFF.

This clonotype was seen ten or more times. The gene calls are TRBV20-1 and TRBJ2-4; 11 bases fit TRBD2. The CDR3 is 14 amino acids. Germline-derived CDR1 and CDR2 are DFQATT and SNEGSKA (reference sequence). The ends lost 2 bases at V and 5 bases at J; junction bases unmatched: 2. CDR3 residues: CSARLAGGENIQYF. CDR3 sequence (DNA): TGCAGTGCTAGACTAGCGGGGGGCGAAAACATTCAGTACTTC.

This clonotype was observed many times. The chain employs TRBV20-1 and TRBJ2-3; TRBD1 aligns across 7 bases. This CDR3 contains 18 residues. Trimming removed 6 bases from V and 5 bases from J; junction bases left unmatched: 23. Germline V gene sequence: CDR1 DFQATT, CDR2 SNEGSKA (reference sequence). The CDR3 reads CSAIIKPGQSAAGDTQYF. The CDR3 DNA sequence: TGCAGTGCCATCATTAAACCGGGACAGTCGGCGGCGGGAGATACGCAGTATTTT.